The clone carrying this T cell receptor beta chain was seen a single time. The CDR3 covers 15 residues. Trimming left V 4 bases short and J 4 bases short, with 14 bases between. Authors' analysis steps: Nucleated cell number was recorded as an estimate derived from reference gene primer amplification. The method was immunoSEQ multiplex PCR; TCRdb's version includes in-frame clones alone and lacks a portion of them. Clone size and the V and J calls come from that table; the DNA yielded D and trimming. The sample includes fewer than 300,000 clones, almost 85% of them seen just once. The data were taken from a study of blood T cell repertoires in COVID-19. On the study more broadly: The samples span acute and convalescent COVID-19 from the United States, Italy and Spain. Sample material is recorded as cDNA or gDNA derived from T cells, B-cell-depleted T cells, or PBMCs.

V usage is TRBV23-1 and J usage is TRBJ1-5; no reliable D call. TRBV23-1 is assigned to the ORF class and has an uncertain function. The sample taken for sequencing was peripheral blood. The TCR originated in a man aged 50-59 years with active or convalescent COVID-19. This chain's CDR3 is CASSRASGKNQPQHF. CDR3 bases: TGCGCCAGCAGTCGGGCCTCTGGCAAGAATCAGCCCCAGCATTTT.